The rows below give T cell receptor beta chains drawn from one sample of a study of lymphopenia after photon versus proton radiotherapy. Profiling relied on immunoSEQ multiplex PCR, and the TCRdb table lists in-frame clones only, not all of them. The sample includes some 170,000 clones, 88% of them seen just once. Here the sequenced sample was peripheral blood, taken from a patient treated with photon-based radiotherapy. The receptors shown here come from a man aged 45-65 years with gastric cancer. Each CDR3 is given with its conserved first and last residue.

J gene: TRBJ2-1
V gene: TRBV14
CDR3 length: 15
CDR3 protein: CASSPDRTTYNEQFF

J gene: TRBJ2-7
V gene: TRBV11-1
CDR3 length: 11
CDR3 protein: CASSFGGEQYF

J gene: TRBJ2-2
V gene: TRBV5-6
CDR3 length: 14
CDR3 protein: CASIADANTGELFF

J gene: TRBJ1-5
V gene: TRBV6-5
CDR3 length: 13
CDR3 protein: CASSRDRDQPQHF

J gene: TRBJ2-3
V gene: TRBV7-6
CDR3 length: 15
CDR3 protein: CASSLVPDRTDTQYF

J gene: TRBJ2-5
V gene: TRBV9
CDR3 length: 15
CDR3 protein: CASSVDGGRDETQYF

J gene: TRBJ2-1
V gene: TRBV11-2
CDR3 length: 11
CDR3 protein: CASTPGIEQFF

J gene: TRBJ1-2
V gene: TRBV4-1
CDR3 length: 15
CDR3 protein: CASSQAEGRSYGYTF

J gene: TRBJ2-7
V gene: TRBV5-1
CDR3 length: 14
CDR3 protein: CASSQDRSSYEQYF

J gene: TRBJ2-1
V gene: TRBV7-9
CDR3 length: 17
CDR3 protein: CASSFYRTSGSVGEQFF

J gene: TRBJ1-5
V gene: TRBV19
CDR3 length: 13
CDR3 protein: CASSITSNQPQHF

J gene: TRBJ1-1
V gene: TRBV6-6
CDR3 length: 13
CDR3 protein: CASTGQVNTEAFF

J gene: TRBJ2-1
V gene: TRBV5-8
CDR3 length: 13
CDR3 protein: CASSLASYNEQFF

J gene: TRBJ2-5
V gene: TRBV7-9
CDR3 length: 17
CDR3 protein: CASSRRGSGGAQETQYF

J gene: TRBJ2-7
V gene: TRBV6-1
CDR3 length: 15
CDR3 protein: CASSFYTGAKDEQYF

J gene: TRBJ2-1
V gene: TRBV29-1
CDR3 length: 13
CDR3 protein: CSLAPSGFEEQFF

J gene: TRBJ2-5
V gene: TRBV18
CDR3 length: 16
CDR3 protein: CASSLRTSAPQETQYF

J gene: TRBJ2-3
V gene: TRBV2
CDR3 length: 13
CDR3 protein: CASNPLRTDTQYF

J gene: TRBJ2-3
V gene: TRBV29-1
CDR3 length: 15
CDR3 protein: CSVVGSWAARDTQYF

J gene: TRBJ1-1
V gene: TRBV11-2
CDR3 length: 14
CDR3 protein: CASSLVLRQGSAFF

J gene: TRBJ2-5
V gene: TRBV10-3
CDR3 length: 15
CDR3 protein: CATAPPGTESETQYF

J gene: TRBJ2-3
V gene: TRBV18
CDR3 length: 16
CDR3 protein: CASSPRTKGETDTQYF

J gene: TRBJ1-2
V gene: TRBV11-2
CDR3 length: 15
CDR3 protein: CASRLSGQGANGYTF

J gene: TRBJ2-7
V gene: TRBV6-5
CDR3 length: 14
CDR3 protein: CASSYGTPRSEQYF

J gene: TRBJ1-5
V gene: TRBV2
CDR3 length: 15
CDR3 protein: CASSDGDNSNQPQHF

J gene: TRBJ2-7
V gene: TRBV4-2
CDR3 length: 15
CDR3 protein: CASSQTSGGSYEQYF

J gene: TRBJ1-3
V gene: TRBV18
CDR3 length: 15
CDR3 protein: CASSPQRASGNTIYF

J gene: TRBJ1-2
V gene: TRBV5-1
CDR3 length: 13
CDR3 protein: CASSSGQGDGYTF

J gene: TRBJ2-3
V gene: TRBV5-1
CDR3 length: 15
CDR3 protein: CASSLKARGTDTQYF

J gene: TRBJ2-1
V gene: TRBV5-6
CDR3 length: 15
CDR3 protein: CASSFGKRGGVEQFF

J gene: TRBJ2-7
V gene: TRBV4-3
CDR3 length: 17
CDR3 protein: CASSQDSQGSGSYEQYF

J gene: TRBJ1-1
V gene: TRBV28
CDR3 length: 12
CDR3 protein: CASSLFYTEAFF

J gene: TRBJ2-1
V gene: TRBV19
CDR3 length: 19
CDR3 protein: CASSAEGPGLAGGRNEQFF

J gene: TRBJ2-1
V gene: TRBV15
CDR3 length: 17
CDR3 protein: CATSRDPAGNSYNEQFF

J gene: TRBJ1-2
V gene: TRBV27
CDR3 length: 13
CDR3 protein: CASRKTGGDAYTF

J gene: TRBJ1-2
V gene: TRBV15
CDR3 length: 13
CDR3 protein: CATSRDIVYGYTF

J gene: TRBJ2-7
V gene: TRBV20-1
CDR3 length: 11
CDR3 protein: CSARLFDEQYF

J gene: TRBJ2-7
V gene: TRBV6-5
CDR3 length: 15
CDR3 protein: CASRNPGTASYEQYF

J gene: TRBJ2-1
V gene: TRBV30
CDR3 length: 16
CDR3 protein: CAWMKYRERLYNEQFF

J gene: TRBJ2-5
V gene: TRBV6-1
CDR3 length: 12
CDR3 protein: CASSGGQGGYHF

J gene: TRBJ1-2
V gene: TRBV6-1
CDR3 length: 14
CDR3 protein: CASTSARTNYGYTF

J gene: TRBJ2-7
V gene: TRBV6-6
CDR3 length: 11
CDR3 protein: CASSHNNEQYF

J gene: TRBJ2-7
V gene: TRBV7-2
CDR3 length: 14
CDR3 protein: CASRWTSGLYEQYF

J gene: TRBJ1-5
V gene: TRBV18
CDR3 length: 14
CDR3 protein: CASSPGTRNQPQHF

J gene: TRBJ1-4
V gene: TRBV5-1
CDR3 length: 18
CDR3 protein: CASSFSGQGIATNEKLFF

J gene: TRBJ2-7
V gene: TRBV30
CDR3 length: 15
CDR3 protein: CAWSVGVAGGGEQYF

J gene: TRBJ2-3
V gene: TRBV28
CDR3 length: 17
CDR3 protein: CASSDPRRGTSTDTQYF

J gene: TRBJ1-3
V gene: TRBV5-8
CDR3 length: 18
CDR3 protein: CASSLVSSQRPSGNTIYF

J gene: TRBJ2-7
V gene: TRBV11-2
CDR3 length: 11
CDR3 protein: CASSRHYEQYF

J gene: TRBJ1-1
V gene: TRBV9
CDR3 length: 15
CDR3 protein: CASSVEQEGNTEAFF

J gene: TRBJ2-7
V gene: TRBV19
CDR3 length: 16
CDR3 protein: CASSTRQGPGPYEQYF

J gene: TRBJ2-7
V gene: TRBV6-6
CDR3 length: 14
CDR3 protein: CASSYTSGAYEQYF

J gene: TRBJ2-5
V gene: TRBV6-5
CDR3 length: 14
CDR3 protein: CASSRLVMQETQYF

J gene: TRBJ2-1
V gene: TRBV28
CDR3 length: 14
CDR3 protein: CASTQGASYNEQFF

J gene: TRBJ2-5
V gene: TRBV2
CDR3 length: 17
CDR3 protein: CASSPRASGRATKTQYF

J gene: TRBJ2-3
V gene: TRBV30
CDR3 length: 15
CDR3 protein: CAWSVRAGGTDTQYF

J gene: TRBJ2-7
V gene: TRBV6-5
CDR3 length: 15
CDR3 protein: CASSYGGRSSYEQYF

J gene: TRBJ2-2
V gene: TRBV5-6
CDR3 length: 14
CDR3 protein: CASSRVGISGELFF